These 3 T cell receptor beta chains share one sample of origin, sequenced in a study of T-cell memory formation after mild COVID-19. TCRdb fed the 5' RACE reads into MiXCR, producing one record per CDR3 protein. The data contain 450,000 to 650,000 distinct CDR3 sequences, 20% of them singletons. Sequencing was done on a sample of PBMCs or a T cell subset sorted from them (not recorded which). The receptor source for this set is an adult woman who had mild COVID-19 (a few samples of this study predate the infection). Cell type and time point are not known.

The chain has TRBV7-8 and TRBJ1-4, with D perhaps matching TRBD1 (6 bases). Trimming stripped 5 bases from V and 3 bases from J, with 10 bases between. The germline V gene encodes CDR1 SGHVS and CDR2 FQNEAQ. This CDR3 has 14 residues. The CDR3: CASSRRQANEKLFF. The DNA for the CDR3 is TGTGCCAGCAGCCGTCGACAGGCTAATGAAAAACTGTTTTTT. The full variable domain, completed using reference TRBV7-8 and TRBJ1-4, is GAGVSQSPRYKVAKRGQDVALRCDPISGHVSLFWYQQALGQGPEFLTYFQNEAQLDKSGLPSDRFFAERPEGSVSTLKIQRTQQEDSAVYLCASSRRQANEKLFFGSGTQLSVL.

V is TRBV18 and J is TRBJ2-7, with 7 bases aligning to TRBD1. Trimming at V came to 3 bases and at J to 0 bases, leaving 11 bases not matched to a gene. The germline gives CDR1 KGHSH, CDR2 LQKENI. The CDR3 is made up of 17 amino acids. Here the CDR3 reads CASSPHMGQTTSYEQYF. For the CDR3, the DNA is TGTGCCAGCTCACCGCACATGGGACAGACGACCTCCTACGAGCAGTACTTC.

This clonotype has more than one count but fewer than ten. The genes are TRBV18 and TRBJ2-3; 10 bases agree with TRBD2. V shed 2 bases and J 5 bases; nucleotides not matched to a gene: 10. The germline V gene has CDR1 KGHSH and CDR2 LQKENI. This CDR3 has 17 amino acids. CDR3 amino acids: CASSPSSGRASGDTQYF. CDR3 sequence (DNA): TGTGCCAGCTCACCATCCAGCGGGAGGGCCAGCGGAGATACGCAGTATTTT.